This entry concerns a single T cell receptor (beta chain). What it binds is not known. This sample is part of a study of T cell responses to AZD1222 COVID-19 vaccine. Study results and caveats: Spike-specific TCR breadth rose after two AZD1222 doses, and depth rose as well. The repertoires were collected only after the peak T cell response. Clonal diversity was possibly underestimated; the donors were predominantly white British and more often female.

The length of the CDR3 is 13 residues. V dropped 6 bases and J dropped 8; count of bases not matched to a gene: 6. In germline, CDR1 is LGHNT, CDR2 FRNRAP. Data came from immunoSEQ multiplex PCR; TCRdb stores just in-frame clones and leaves some out. This sample yields 50,000 to 85,000 clones, of which about four fifths are seen a single time; about a quarter belongs to the top ten. This clonotype was obtained from an adult in good health. The specimen comprised peripheral blood, sampled on day 0 of MenACWY control vaccination. This chain uses TRBV12-5 with TRBJ2-1, with 8 bases identical to TRBD2. As DNA, the CDR3 is TGTGCTAGTGGGAGCGGGAGAGATGATGAGCAGTTCTTC. It encodes CASGSGRDDEQFF.